This T cell receptor beta chain is drawn from a study of blood T cell repertoires in COVID-19. This clone has just a few counts. Germline assignment: CDR1 MNHEY and CDR2 SVGAGI. CDR3 length equals 16 residues. With 0 bases removed from V and 2 bases from J, the gap between germline ends came to 13 bases. Only in-frame clones appear in the TCRdb table, and some are missing; sequencing was by immunoSEQ multiplex PCR. The table includes 150,000 or so clones, more than 80% detected once. The gene calls are TRBV6-5 and TRBJ2-5, with a tentative D call TRBD2 (6 bases). This sequence was found in a middle-aged man who had recovered from COVID-19. Sequences were obtained from PBMCs or T cells enriched from blood (not recorded which). CDR3 sequence (DNA): TGTGCCAGCAGTTACTCGGCTAGCGAGGGACAAGAGACCCAGTACTTC. Its translation: CASSYSASEGQETQYF.